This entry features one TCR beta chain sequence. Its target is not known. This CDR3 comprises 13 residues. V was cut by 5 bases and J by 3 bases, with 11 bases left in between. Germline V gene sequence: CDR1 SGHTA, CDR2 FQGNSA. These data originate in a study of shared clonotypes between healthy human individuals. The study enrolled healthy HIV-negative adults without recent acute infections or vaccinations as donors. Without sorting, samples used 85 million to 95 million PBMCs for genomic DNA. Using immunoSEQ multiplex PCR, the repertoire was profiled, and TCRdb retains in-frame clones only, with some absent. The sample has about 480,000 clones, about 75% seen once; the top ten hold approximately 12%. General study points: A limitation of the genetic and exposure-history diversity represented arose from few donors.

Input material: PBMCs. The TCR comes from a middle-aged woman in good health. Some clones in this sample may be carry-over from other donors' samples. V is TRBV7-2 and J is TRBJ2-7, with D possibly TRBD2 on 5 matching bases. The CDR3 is CASSSLGGYEQYF. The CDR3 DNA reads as TGTGCCAGCAGCAGCCTCGGAGGCTACGAGCAGTACTTC. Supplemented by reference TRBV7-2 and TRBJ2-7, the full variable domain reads GAGVSQSPSNKVTEKGKDVELRCDPISGHTALYWYRQSLGQGLEFLIYFQGNSAPDKSGLPSDRFSAERTGGSVSTLTIQRTQQEDSAVYLCASSSLGGYEQYFGPGTRLTVT.